This TCR beta chain was recorded in a study of PD-L1 blockade in urothelial cancer. Patients' urothelial carcinoma was locally advanced or metastatic. Only in-frame clones appear in the TCRdb table, and some are missing; sequencing was by immunoSEQ multiplex PCR. Altogether tens of thousands of clones are present, 90% to 95% being singletons, with the ten largest covering roughly a tenth. Germline lookup yields CDR1 LNHDA and CDR2 SQIVND (reference sequence). V was shortened by 3 bases and J by 2 bases, with 8 bases between the two germline ends. The CDR3 loop spans 14 amino acids. The chain uses TRBV19 and TRBJ2-1, with unresolved D. The TCR comes from a man between 60 and 75 years old with urothelial cancer. Sequencing was performed on PBMCs, taken around atezolizumab (anti-PD-L1) treatment. The DNA of the CDR3 is TGTGCCAGTAGTATTTACTTCCCCTACAATGAGCAGTTCTTC. Translated: CASSIYFPYNEQFF.